This TCR beta chain was recovered during a study of OX40 agonist ivuxolimab in advanced cancers. Describing the broader study: Ivuxolimab was an agonistic, fully human IgG2 monoclonal antibody directed against OX40 (CD134), a costimulatory receptor. Intravenous ivuxolimab was administered to patients every 2 weeks at six dose levels: 0.01, 0.1, 0.3, 1.5, 3 and 10 mg/kg. Partial responses occurred in three dose-escalation patients: two with cutaneous melanoma and one with hepatocellular carcinoma. The dose-escalation cohort was roughly 87% male with a mean age of around 64 years, ranging from roughly 20 to 80. Patients were allowed to have had prior anti-PD-1, anti-PD-L1 or anti-CTLA-4 therapy, and 40% to 45% of the dose-escalation patients had been treated with checkpoint inhibitors. Of the approximately 54 patients in dose escalation, about 20 had hepatocellular carcinoma, some 15 had melanoma, 9 had renal cell carcinoma and 9 had head and neck cancer. The monotherapy dose-escalation portion (N of about 50 patients) of the phase I ivuxolimab trial is reported in the paper. The point of sequencing TCRbeta in the periphery was to test whether ivuxolimab changed TCR sequence diversity and drove clonal T-cell expansion. General conclusions and limits of the study: Low levels of normalized T-cell clonal expansion were also seen in some nonresponding patients. Clonal expansion of both CD4+ and CD8+ blood T cells was observed from baseline to week 6 at doses 0.1 to 3.0 mg/kg. In the 0.1-3.0 mg/kg groups, partial responders were among the patients with the lowest normalized peripheral clonal expansion, particularly in CD8+ T cells. Antigen specificity was not determined for the clonally expanded peripheral T cells. After ivuxolimab, expanded clones were on average more numerous among CD8+ T cells than among CD4+ T cells.

The trial excluded patients who had a history of autoimmune disease or who were on systemic immunosuppression. Peripheral blood for TCR sequencing was collected from all dose cohorts at baseline, on cycle 4 day 1, and on cycle 7 day 1. The samples were taken from a phase I, first-in-human, multicenter, open-label dose-escalation trial of ivuxolimab. Adults with locally advanced or metastatic head and neck squamous cell, hepatocellular, melanoma or renal cell carcinoma were enrolled in the trial. Before TCR sequencing, CD4+ T cells and CD8+ T cells from peripheral blood were sorted into separate populations. The junction shows trimming of 5 bases on V and 0 bases on J, plus 8 bases between the germline ends. The CDR3, from cysteine to phenylalanine, totals 14 residues. Left in the record is the CDR3 DNA by itself, 42 bases read in frame from the first base. For CDR1 and CDR2, the germline V gene (reference sequence) lists LNHDA and SQIVND.

For sequencing of the TCRbeta CDR3 region, genomic DNA was extracted from the sorted cells. The immunoSEQ Assay was used for sequencing of TCRbeta CDR3 regions. Entries here come from immuneACCESS through TCRdb and include only in-frame sequences with V and J called. Some clones fail to appear in such tables; in the studies checked, an unresolved V gene covers under half of the shortfall, and the cause of the remainder is unknown. The sample data list about 79,000 clones, and roughly 94% of these were observed just once. Of the sample, around 10% is held by the ten largest clones. The sample holds a few counts of this clone. Its antigen specificity is not known. No clone much larger than this one lies a single base away; base qualities are absent.

The receptor chain draws on TRBV19 and TRBJ1-5, with no D gene named confidently. The specimen comprised CD4+ or CD8+ T cells sorted from blood, sampled in a trial of the OX40 agonist ivuxolimab. This clonotype originated in an adult with an advanced solid tumor such as melanoma, head and neck, liver or kidney cancer. In nucleotide form, the sequence is TGTGCCAGTAGTCCCAGGTATAGCAATCAGCCCCAGCATTTT. Translation gives CASSPRYSNQPQHF.